Shown below are 23 T cell receptor beta chains from a single sample sequenced in a study of beta chain features in type 1 diabetes (dated by TCRdb to 2016 to 2019). To prepare the library, the immunoSEQ multiplex PCR assay was applied. The entire isolated RNA was reverse transcribed using the High Capacity cDNA Reverse Transcription Kit, and thus expressed TCRB transcripts were sequenced. This is the immuneACCESS table as TCRdb keeps it, with only in-frame sequences that have V and J called. A part of the clones is gone; compared with another copy, unresolved V genes explain less than half, and the rest is unexplained. Here the sample has about 15,000 clones; roughly 44% occur a single time. The ten top clones hold 0.53% of the sample. Sequences were obtained from stem cell memory CD4+ T cells from blood. Taken with the paper, the label for cell subset or site translates to: stem cell-like memory CD4+ T cells. The receptors here all came from a woman aged 40 to 50 in good health.

There are a few counts of this clone. The chain recombines TRBV6-6 with TRBJ1-2; tentatively, D is TRBD1 (6 bases). The germline CDR1 and CDR2 sequences are MNHNY and SVGAGI (reference sequence). CDR3 length: 15 residues. The germline V and J ends were trimmed by 0 bases and 5 bases, with 13 bases remaining between them. The CDR3 DNA follows: TGTGCCAGCAGTTACTCGGACAGTTCGGGGTATGGCTACACCTTC. Its protein is CASSYSDSSGYGYTF.

This clone turned up a few times. The rearrangement links TRBV7-9 to TRBJ1-1; unclear D gene. Per germline, CDR1 SEHNR and CDR2 FQNEAQ (reference sequence). The CDR3 is made up of 15 amino acids. The V gene lost 4 bases and the J gene lost 1 base, with 13 bases spanning the gap. Here the CDR3 reads CASSSQGVENTEAFF. For the CDR3, the DNA is TGTGCCAGCAGCTCACAAGGAGTTGAGAACACTGAAGCTTTCTTT.

The chain joins TRBV5-1 to TRBJ2-4; TRBD2 is a possible D gene (5 bases). Trimming left V 5 bases short and J 0 bases short, with 15 bases between. The CDR3 contains 16 residues. The germline CDR1 and CDR2 sequences are SGHRS and YFSETQ. The CDR3 region is CASSSSGGGAKNIQYF. CDR3 in DNA: TGCGCCAGCAGTTCCTCCGGTGGAGGAGCCAAAAACATTCAGTACTTC.

The chain links TRBV18 to TRBJ2-5; tentatively, D is TRBD1 (6 bases). Germline CDR1 reads KGHSH; CDR2 reads LQKENI. Deletions cut 3 bases from V and 9 bases from J, with 17 bases between. CDR3 size: 14 residues. The CDR3 is CASSPPGTPRAQYF. The CDR3 DNA reads TGTGCCAGCTCACCCCCCGGGACACCAAGAGCCCAGTACTTC. Full variable domain (rest looked up from reference TRBV18 and TRBJ2-5): NAGVMQNPRHLVRRRGQEARLRCSPMKGHSHVYWYRQLPEEGLKFMVYLQKENIIDESGMPKERFSAEFPKEGPSILRIQQVVRGDSAAYFCASSPPGTPRAQYFGPGTRLLVL.

The chain employs TRBV29-1 and TRBJ2-7, with 8 bases matching TRBD1. Germline V gene sequence: CDR1 SQVTM, CDR2 ANQGSEA. V was clipped by 6 bases and J by 3 bases; unmatched bases: 10. There are 14 residues in the CDR3. CDR3 nucleotides: TGCAGCGTCAGGTGGGACAGGCCCCTCTACGAGCAGTACTTC. Translating gives CSVRWDRPLYEQYF.

V usage is TRBV6-6 and J usage is TRBJ2-1, with no clear D. This CDR3 has 11 amino acids. The germline CDR1 and CDR2 sequences are MNHNY and SVGAGI (reference sequence). V lost 2 bases and J lost 10, with 6 bases in between. The CDR3 loop reads CASSYGGEQFF. The CDR3 DNA reads TGTGCCAGCAGTTACGGCGGCGAGCAGTTCTTC.

This clone was found a few times. The junction does not match germline at one end; this may be a read error. The chain links TRBV7-9 to TRBJ1-5; the match to TRBD1 covers 9 bases. Germline values: CDR1 SEHNR, CDR2 FQNEAQ (reference sequence). This CDR3 is 15 amino acids long. The CDR3 reads CSSSYGQGPVQPQHF. The CDR3 DNA reads TGTTCCAGCAGCTACGGACAGGGGCCGGTTCAGCCCCAGCATTTT.

The V and J genes are TRBV7-9 and TRBJ2-7, with D maybe TRBD2 (6 bases). This CDR3 has 15 residues. Trimming cost V 4 bases and J 3 bases, with 16 bases left between them. Germline loops: CDR1 SEHNR, CDR2 FQNEAQ (reference sequence). CDR3 sequence (DNA): TGTGCCAGCAGCTCAGGGACTTTCTTGGACTACGAGCAGTACTTC. Residues: CASSSGTFLDYEQYF.

This clone was picked up one time. The chain joins TRBV6-6 to TRBJ2-3; TRBD2 matches at 9 bases. The CDR3 is 16 amino acids. The germline CDR1 and CDR2 sequences are MNHNY and SVGAGI (reference sequence). J was trimmed by 4 bases and V by 5 bases; bases with no gene match: 10. The CDR3 region has the DNA TGTGCCAGCAGTCACAGTGCGGGGGGGCCCGCAGATACGCAGTATTTT. The encoded protein is CASSHSAGGPADTQYF.

This clone is deemed medium-sized. The chain carries TRBV7-2 and TRBJ2-6; the D gene is possibly TRBD1 (5 bases). The CDR3 is 15 residues long. V shed 2 bases and J shed 8 bases, with 13 bases lying between them. The germline CDR1 and CDR2 sequences are SGHTA and FQGNSA. The CDR3 coding sequence is TGTGCCAGCAGCTTAAGCCCGACAGTCACCAACGTCCTGACTTTC. Its translation: CASSLSPTVTNVLTF.

This clone has only one observation. The conserved phenylalanine or tryptophan normally closing the CDR3 is absent here, so this likely arose from a read error. No DNA is shown, since the ends of the CDR3 on it are uncertain; the CDR3 is the one TCRdb lists. The chain recombines TRBV12-2 with TRBJ1-1; the tabulated D call, TRBD1, remains unverified against the DNA. TRBV12-2 is a listed pseudogene. The CDR3 spans 10 residues, counting both ends. The chain's CDR3 is CASRKLTGLG.

The CDR3 sequence: CASSLLGNTIYF. The DNA for the CDR3 is TGTGCCAGTAGTCTACTTGGAAACACCATATATTTT. This sequence joins TRBV19 and TRBJ1-3, with no clear D. The CDR3 runs 12 residues. Germline lookup yields CDR1 LNHDA and CDR2 SQIVND (reference sequence). Trimming shortened V by 5 bases and J by 3 bases, and 5 bases separated the two germline ends.

The chain is built from TRBV27 and TRBJ1-2; no firm D call. Germline-derived CDR1 and CDR2 are MNHEY and SMNVEV (reference sequence). V was pared by 5 bases and J by 5 bases, with 21 bases between. This CDR3 spans 16 amino acids. The CDR3 DNA reads as TGTGCCAGCAGTCCCCTCGTATTGAGGGAGAGGTATGGCTACACCTTC. It translates to CASSPLVLRERYGYTF.

This sequence joins TRBV5-6 and TRBJ2-1, with a possible D match to TRBD2 (5 bases). Trimming pared 4 bases from V and 0 bases from J, leaving 14 bases between. Per the germline V gene, CDR1 is SGHDT and CDR2 is YYEEEE. This CDR3 is 16 amino acids long. CDR3 sequence (DNA): TGTGCCAGCAGCCCACCGGTTGGGAGCTCCTACAATGAGCAGTTCTTC. Its protein is CASSPPVGSSYNEQFF.

This chain joins TRBV2 and TRBJ2-1; 13 nucleotides match TRBD2. J lost 7 bases, V lost 5 bases, and 8 bases had no gene match. Germline V gives CDR1 SNHLY, CDR2 FYNNEI. The CDR3 loop spans 16 amino acids. For the CDR3, the DNA is TGTGCCAGCAGTAAAAGGGGACTAGCGGGGAGAAATGAGCAGTTCTTC. Encoded protein: CASSKRGLAGRNEQFF.

This chain uses TRBV7-2 with TRBJ2-2, with D unresolved. This CDR3 has 16 amino acids. V gave up 4 bases and J gave up 4 bases, with 16 bases separating them. Germline CDR1 reads SGHTA; CDR2 reads FQGNSA. The CDR3 here is CASSYRFGQATGELFF. The CDR3 region has the DNA TGTGCCAGCAGCTATCGATTTGGCCAGGCCACCGGGGAGCTGTTTTTT.

The chain recombines TRBV5-4 with TRBJ2-1, with 9 bases matching TRBD2. Germline lookup yields CDR1 SGHNT and CDR2 YYREEE (reference sequence). J lost 0 bases, V lost 3 bases, and 4 bases had no gene match. There are 16 residues in the CDR3. CDR3: CASSWGLATSYNEQFF. DNA of the CDR3: TGTGCCAGCAGCTGGGGACTAGCCACCTCCTACAATGAGCAGTTCTTC.

The chain recombines TRBV4-3 with TRBJ2-3; 9 bases match TRBD2. Germline values: CDR1 LGHNA, CDR2 YSLEER. The trim removed 4 bases at V and 2 bases at J, leaving 10 bases unmatched. This CDR3 has 17 amino acids. The CDR3 DNA follows: TGCGCCAGCAGCCTCGTTTCTAGCGGGGCTAACACAGATACGCAGTATTTT. It specifies CASSLVSSGANTDTQYF.

The chain recombines TRBV7-8 with TRBJ1-5; D not certain. With 4 bases removed from V and 5 bases from J, the gap between germline ends came to 18 bases. This CDR3 has 16 residues. Germline V CDR1 and CDR2: SGHVS, FQNEAQ. CDR3 sequence: CASSSLTRGRYQPQHF. CDR3 DNA: TGTGCCAGCAGCTCCCTCACCAGAGGTCGGTATCAGCCCCAGCATTTT.

This chain uses TRBV7-2 with TRBJ2-7; 14 bases are shared with TRBD2. Germline assignment: CDR1 SGHTA and CDR2 FQGNSA. With 4 bases clipped from V and 4 bases from J, the junction kept 3 bases outside the gene matches. There are 15 residues in the CDR3. DNA of the CDR3: TGTGCCAGCAGCTGGGGGACTAGCGGGGGTTACGAGCAGTACTTC. It is translated as CASSWGTSGGYEQYF. Combining the CDR3 with reference TRBV7-2 and TRBJ2-7 gives the whole variable domain GAGVSQSPSNKVTEKGKDVELRCDPISGHTALYWYRQSLGQGLEFLIYFQGNSAPDKSGLPSDRFSAERTGGSVSTLTIQRTQQEDSAVYLCASSWGTSGGYEQYFGPGTRLTVT.

The chain uses TRBV5-4 and TRBJ1-1; tentative D call: TRBD1 (6 bases). The CDR3 extends over 14 amino acids. Germline values: CDR1 SGHNT, CDR2 YYREEE (reference sequence). V shed 0 bases and J shed 4 bases, with 10 bases lying between them. The CDR3 spells CASSLGGPGTEAFF. The CDR3 DNA reads as TGTGCCAGCAGCTTGGGGGGGCCGGGCACTGAAGCTTTCTTT.

A few counts support this clone. The CDR3 DNA sequence: TGCAGCGTTGGTCGAACAGTGGGGAACACTGAAGCTTTCTTT. Its translation is CSVGRTVGNTEAFF. The V call is TRBV29-1, the J call TRBJ1-1; D is uncertain. Germline CDR1 and CDR2: SQVTM and ANQGSEA. The germline V and J ends were trimmed by 4 bases and 1 base, with 13 bases remaining between them. This CDR3 region has 14 residues.

This clone has only a few counts. The V gene is TRBV14, the J gene TRBJ2-7, with TRBD1 matching over 8 bases. The germline V gene encodes CDR1 SGHDN and CDR2 FVKESK. The junction had 9 bases not matched to a gene; V was cut back by 5 bases and J by 0 bases. The CDR3 runs to 16 residues. Written as DNA, the CDR3 is TGTGCCAGCAGCAAATGGACAGGGACCCTCTCCTACGAGCAGTACTTC. It yields the protein CASSKWTGTLSYEQYF.